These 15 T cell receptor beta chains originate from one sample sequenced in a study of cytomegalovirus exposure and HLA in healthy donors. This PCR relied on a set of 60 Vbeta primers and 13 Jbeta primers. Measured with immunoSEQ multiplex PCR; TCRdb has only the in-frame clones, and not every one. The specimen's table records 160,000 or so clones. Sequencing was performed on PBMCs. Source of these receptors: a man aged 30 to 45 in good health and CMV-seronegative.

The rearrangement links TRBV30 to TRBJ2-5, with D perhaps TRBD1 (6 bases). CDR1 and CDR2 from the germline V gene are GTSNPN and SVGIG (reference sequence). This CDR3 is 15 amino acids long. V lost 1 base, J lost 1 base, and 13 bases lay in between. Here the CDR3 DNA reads TGTGCCTGGAGTGGGGGGCTGGGCCTCCAAGAGACCCAGTACTTC. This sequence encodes CAWSGGLGLQETQYF.

CDR3 coding DNA: TGCGCCAGCAGCCCAGGAAGGGACAGTTACACCGGGGAGCTGTTTTTT. Its translation: CASSPGRDSYTGELFF. The chain uses TRBV5-1 and TRBJ2-2; 7 nucleotides agree with TRBD1. Germline V gives CDR1 SGHRS, CDR2 YFSETQ. This CDR3 region has 16 residues. With V trimmed by 4 bases and J by 3 bases, 9 bases remained unmatched.

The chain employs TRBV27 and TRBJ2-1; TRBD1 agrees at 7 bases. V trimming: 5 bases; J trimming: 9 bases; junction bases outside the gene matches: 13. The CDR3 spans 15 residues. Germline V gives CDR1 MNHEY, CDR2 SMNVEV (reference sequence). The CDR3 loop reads CASSKTGPPRSEQFF. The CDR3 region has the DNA TGTGCCAGCAGTAAGACAGGGCCACCGAGGAGTGAGCAGTTCTTC.

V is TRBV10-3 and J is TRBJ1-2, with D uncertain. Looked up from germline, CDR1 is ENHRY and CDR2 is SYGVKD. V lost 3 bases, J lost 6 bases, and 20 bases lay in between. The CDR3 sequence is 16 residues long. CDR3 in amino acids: CAISDTRLRVENGYTF. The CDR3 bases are TGTGCCATCAGTGATACGCGTTTGAGGGTAGAAAATGGCTACACCTTC.

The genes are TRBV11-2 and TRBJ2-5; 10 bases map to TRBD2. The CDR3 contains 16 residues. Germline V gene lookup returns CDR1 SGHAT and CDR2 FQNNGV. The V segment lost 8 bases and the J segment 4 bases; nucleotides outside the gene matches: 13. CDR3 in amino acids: CASRRLAGVSGETQYF. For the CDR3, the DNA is TGTGCCAGCCGGCGGCTAGCGGGAGTTTCTGGAGAGACCCAGTACTTC.

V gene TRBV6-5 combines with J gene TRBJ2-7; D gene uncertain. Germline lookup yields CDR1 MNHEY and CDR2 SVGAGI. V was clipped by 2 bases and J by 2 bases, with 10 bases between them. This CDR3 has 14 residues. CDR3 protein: CASSYRRRPYEQYF. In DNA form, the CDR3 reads TGTGCCAGCAGTTACCGGAGACGTCCCTACGAGCAGTACTTC.

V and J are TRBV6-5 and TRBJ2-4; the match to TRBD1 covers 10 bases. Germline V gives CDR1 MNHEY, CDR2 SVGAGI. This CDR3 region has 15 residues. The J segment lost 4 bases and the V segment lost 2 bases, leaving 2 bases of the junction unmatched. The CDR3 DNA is TGTGCCAGCAGTTACCGGACAGGGGGGAAAAACATTCAGTACTTC. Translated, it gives CASSYRTGGKNIQYF.

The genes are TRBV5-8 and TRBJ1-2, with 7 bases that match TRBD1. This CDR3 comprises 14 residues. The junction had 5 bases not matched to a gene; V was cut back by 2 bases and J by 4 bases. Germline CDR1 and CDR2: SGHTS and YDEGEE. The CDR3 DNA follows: TGTGCCAGCAGCTTACAGGGGTTCAGCTATGGCTACACCTTC. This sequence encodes CASSLQGFSYGYTF.

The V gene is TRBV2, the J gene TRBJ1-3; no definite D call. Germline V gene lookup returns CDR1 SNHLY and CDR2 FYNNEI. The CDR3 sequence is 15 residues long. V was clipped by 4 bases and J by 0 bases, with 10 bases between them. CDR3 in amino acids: CASSAMAYSGNTIYF. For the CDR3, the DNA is TGTGCCAGCAGTGCCATGGCATACTCTGGAAACACCATATATTTT.

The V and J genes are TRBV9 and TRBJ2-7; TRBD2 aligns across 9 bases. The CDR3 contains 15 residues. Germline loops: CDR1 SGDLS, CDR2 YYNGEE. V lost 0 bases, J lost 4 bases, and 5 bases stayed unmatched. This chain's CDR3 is CASSVEGGRGYEQYF. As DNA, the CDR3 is TGTGCCAGCAGCGTAGAAGGCGGGAGGGGGTACGAGCAGTACTTC.

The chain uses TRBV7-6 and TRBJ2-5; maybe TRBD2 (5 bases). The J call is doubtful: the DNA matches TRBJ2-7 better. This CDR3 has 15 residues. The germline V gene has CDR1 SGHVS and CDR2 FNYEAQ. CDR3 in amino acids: CASSLGLVSSYEQYF. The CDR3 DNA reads TGTGCCAGCAGCCTAGGACTGGTAAGCTCCTACGAGCAGTACTTC.

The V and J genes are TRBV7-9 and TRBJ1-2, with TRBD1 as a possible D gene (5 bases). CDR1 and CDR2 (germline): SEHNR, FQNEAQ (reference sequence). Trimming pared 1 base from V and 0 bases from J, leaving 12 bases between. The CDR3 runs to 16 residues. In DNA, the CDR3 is TGTGCCAGCAGCTTAGTTGGGGCCGCGACTAACTATGGCTACACCTTC. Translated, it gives CASSLVGAATNYGYTF.

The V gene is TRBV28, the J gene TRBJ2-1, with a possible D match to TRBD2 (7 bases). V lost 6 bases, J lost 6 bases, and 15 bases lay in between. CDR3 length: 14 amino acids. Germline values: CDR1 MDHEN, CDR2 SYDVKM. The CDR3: CASRGGGPGNEQFF. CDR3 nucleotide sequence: TGTGCCAGCAGAGGGGGAGGGCCCGGCAATGAGCAGTTCTTC. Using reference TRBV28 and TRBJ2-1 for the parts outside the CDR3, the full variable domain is DVKVTQSSRYLVKRTGEKVFLECVQDMDHENMFWYRQDPGLGLRLIYFSYDVKMKEKGDIPEGYSVSREKKERFSLILESASTNQTSMYLCASRGGGPGNEQFFGPGTRLTVL.

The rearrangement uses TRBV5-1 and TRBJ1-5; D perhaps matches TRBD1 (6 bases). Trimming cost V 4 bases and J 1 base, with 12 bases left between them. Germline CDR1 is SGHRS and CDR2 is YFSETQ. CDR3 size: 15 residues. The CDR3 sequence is CASSRAGASNQPQHF. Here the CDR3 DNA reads TGCGCCAGCAGCCGCGCGGGGGCGAGCAATCAGCCCCAGCATTTT.

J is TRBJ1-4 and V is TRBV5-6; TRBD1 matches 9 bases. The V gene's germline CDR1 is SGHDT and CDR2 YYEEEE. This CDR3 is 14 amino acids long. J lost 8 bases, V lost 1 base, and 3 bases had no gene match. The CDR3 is CASSLYGQGEKLFF. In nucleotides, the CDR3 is TGTGCCAGCAGCTTGTACGGACAGGGGGAAAAACTGTTTTTT. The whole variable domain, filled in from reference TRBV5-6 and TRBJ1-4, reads DAGVTQSPTHLIKTRGQQVTLRCSPKSGHDTVSWYQQALGQGPQFIFQYYEEEERQRGNFPDRFSGHQFPNYSSELNVNALLLGDSALYLCASSLYGQGEKLFFGSGTQLSVL.